This is a list of T cell receptor beta chains from one sample in a study of T cell repertoires in cytomegalovirus infection. TCRdb fed the reads into MiXCR, producing one record per CDR3 protein. The sample contains hundreds of thousands of distinct CDR3 sequences, around 10% of which appear only once. The sequenced sample was PBMCs. The receptors originated from a human donor in good health (CMV status not recorded). Some clones in this sample may be carry-over from other donors' samples. Each CDR3 is given without its conserved first and last residue.

j_call: TRBJ2-3; v_call: TRBV6-6; cdr3_aa: ASGIDTQY
j_call: TRBJ2-5; v_call: TRBV20-1; cdr3_aa: SAPQGAHQETQY
j_call: TRBJ1-5; v_call: TRBV19; cdr3_aa: ASSPWGSGGNQPQH
j_call: TRBJ2-5; v_call: TRBV7-9; cdr3_aa: ASSPRDRGETQY
j_call: TRBJ2-2; v_call: TRBV6-2/TRBV6-3; cdr3_aa: ASSRDRGHITGELF
j_call: TRBJ2-7; v_call: TRBV4-2; cdr3_aa: ASSQGGDGSYEQY
j_call: TRBJ2-5; v_call: TRBV28; cdr3_aa: ASSFRGVLETQY
j_call: TRBJ1-1; v_call: TRBV6-2/TRBV6-3; cdr3_aa: ASSYPDTEAF
j_call: TRBJ2-5; v_call: TRBV7-2; cdr3_aa: ASSYGLVETQY
j_call: TRBJ1-1; v_call: TRBV4-1; cdr3_aa: ASSQGGSEAF
j_call: TRBJ1-1; v_call: TRBV19; cdr3_aa: ASSIAGGITEAF
j_call: TRBJ1-2; v_call: TRBV6-1; cdr3_aa: ASSTGVHGYT
j_call: TRBJ1-2; v_call: TRBV2; cdr3_aa: ASSEALSVNYGYT
j_call: TRBJ2-5; v_call: TRBV7-8; cdr3_aa: ASRKPGLAGKETQY
j_call: TRBJ2-3; v_call: TRBV20-1; cdr3_aa: SARDAGDPTDTQY
j_call: TRBJ2-1; v_call: TRBV25-1; cdr3_aa: ASSEAGGHYNEQF
j_call: TRBJ2-4; v_call: TRBV7-2; cdr3_aa: ASSPGGTFYKNIQY
j_call: TRBJ2-2; v_call: TRBV15; cdr3_aa: ATSRDPRGTGELF
j_call: TRBJ1-6; v_call: TRBV6-2/TRBV6-3; cdr3_aa: ASRDGTGVSPLH
j_call: TRBJ2-6; v_call: TRBV7-3; cdr3_aa: ASSSPRISGANVLT
j_call: TRBJ2-1; v_call: TRBV20-1; cdr3_aa: SAPAGTPLNEQF
j_call: TRBJ2-1; v_call: TRBV2; cdr3_aa: ASNPSGNYNEQF
j_call: TRBJ2-6; v_call: TRBV2; cdr3_aa: ASRPGQGASGANVLT
j_call: TRBJ2-3; v_call: TRBV20-1; cdr3_aa: SAPISSGGPDTQY
j_call: TRBJ2-3; v_call: TRBV19; cdr3_aa: ASKRRGVWDTQY
j_call: TRBJ1-2; v_call: TRBV12-3/TRBV12-4; cdr3_aa: ASSLDEGGGYT
j_call: TRBJ1-1; v_call: TRBV5-1; cdr3_aa: ASSLERGNTEAF
j_call: TRBJ1-5; v_call: TRBV10-3; cdr3_aa: AISEGRYSNQPQH
j_call: TRBJ1-1; v_call: TRBV4-2; cdr3_aa: ASSQEEVMNTEAF
j_call: TRBJ2-2; v_call: TRBV6-2/TRBV6-3; cdr3_aa: ASRPTRAVFTGELF
j_call: TRBJ1-1; v_call: TRBV7-9; cdr3_aa: ASSRALPATGTEAF
j_call: TRBJ2-4; v_call: TRBV12-3/TRBV12-4; cdr3_aa: ASSPLEGRINIQY
j_call: TRBJ2-1; v_call: TRBV6-2/TRBV6-3; cdr3_aa: ASWTTSSYNEQF
j_call: TRBJ2-1; v_call: TRBV20-1; cdr3_aa: SAREPGQGKYHEQF
j_call: TRBJ2-2; v_call: TRBV2; cdr3_aa: ASSEWQGGGELF
j_call: TRBJ2-5; v_call: TRBV7-3; cdr3_aa: ASSLATRETQY
j_call: TRBJ2-1; v_call: TRBV3-1; cdr3_aa: ATQPGAGGRMNEQF
j_call: TRBJ2-3; v_call: TRBV6-6; cdr3_aa: ASSDQADTQY
j_call: TRBJ1-1; v_call: TRBV6-2/TRBV6-3; cdr3_aa: ASSLSPGTANTEAF
j_call: TRBJ2-5; v_call: TRBV9; cdr3_aa: ASSVDPGGKETQY
j_call: TRBJ2-1; v_call: TRBV2; cdr3_aa: ASRDTGTSPSNEQF
j_call: TRBJ2-1; v_call: TRBV5-5; cdr3_aa: ASSLTGGFYNEQF
j_call: TRBJ1-1; v_call: TRBV18; cdr3_aa: ASSQGSLQLNTEAF
j_call: TRBJ1-5; v_call: TRBV19; cdr3_aa: ASSPKGGGPGQPQH
j_call: TRBJ2-2; v_call: TRBV12-3/TRBV12-4; cdr3_aa: ASPTGVGTGELF
j_call: TRBJ2-5; v_call: TRBV4-3; cdr3_aa: ASSQDWQGKKTQY
j_call: TRBJ2-5; v_call: TRBV28; cdr3_aa: ASSLLGQGQETQY
j_call: TRBJ1-2; v_call: TRBV19; cdr3_aa: ATGTFDGYT
j_call: TRBJ2-1; v_call: TRBV9; cdr3_aa: ASSPVDGQF
j_call: TRBJ2-1; v_call: TRBV6-4; cdr3_aa: ASSDSPSGGYNEQF
j_call: TRBJ2-3; v_call: TRBV7-6; cdr3_aa: ASSLWGSTDTQY
j_call: TRBJ1-1; v_call: TRBV2; cdr3_aa: ASDTEAF
j_call: TRBJ2-7; v_call: TRBV7-2; cdr3_aa: ASSLYFEQY
j_call: TRBJ1-5; v_call: TRBV7-2; cdr3_aa: ASSPTYGGLGQPQH